The 32 T cell receptor beta chains reported below all come from one sample, sequenced in a study of T cells after yellow fever vaccination. TCRdb reprocessed the 5' RACE reads via MiXCR and lists one record per CDR3 protein. The sample includes under 550,000 distinct CDR3 sequences, about a fifth of them seen just once. The starting material was PBMCs, obtained around 3 weeks after the first yellow fever vaccination. These receptors were collected from a man aged 18 to 35 who received the YFV17D yellow fever vaccine.

The gene calls are TRBV5-6 and TRBJ2-7, with D maybe TRBD2 (6 bases). V was shortened by 9 bases and J by 0 bases, with 16 bases between the two germline ends. CDR1 and CDR2 from the germline V gene are SGHDT and YYEEEE. The CDR3 consists of 14 residues. Written as DNA, the CDR3 is TGTGCCACCCGGAGGCGGGGCTTCTCCTACGAGCAGTACGTC. Its translation: CATRRRGFSYEQYV.

The chain combines TRBV6-2 or TRBV6-3 with TRBJ2-3; D not resolved. This CDR3 is 12 amino acids long. Germline V gives CDR1 MNHEY, CDR2 SVGEGT. Trimming took off 5 bases at V and 5 bases at J, with 8 bases between the two ends. CDR3 loop: CASSNLRDTQYF. CDR3 bases: TGTGCCAGCAGTAACCTGAGAGATACGCAGTATTTT.

This clonotype was counted many times. The J gene is TRBJ1-1, the V gene TRBV19; the match to TRBD1 covers 10 bases. This CDR3 comprises 14 residues. With V trimmed by 6 bases and J by 3 bases, 4 bases remained unmatched. CDR1 is LNHDA, CDR2 SQIVND, per germline (reference sequence). CDR3 DNA sequence: TGTGCCAGTAGGACAGGGGGCAGGGACACTGAAGCTTTCTTT. Translation gives CASRTGGRDTEAFF.

In its sample, this clonotype was seen a few times. The chain uses TRBV6-2 or TRBV6-3 and TRBJ2-7; D tentatively fits TRBD1 or TRBD2 (5 bases each). The CDR3 contains 15 residues. With 0 bases removed from V and 3 bases from J, the gap between germline ends came to 12 bases. Germline V gives CDR1 MNHEY, CDR2 SVGEGT. CDR3 residues: CASSYSRGTLYEQYV. The CDR3 DNA sequence: TGTGCCAGCAGTTACTCGAGGGGCACGCTCTACGAGCAGTACGTC.

The gene calls are TRBV2 and TRBJ2-7, with unresolved D. V gave up 5 bases and J gave up 7 bases, with 15 bases separating them. Germline loops: CDR1 SNHLY, CDR2 FYNNEI. CDR3 size: 13 residues. The CDR3 region has the DNA TGTGCCAGCAGTTATACTCAAGATTTGGAGCAGTACGTC. As protein: CASSYTQDLEQYV.

V usage is TRBV7-3 and J usage is TRBJ1-1; D possibly corresponds to TRBD1 (5 bases). CDR1 and CDR2 (germline): SGHTA, FQGTGA. This CDR3 is built from 16 residues. The V and J ends lost 1 base and 4 bases respectively, with 16 bases between them. The CDR3, as DNA: TGTGCCAGCAGCTTAAACGGTAGGGGTTCGGCCACTGAAGCTTTCTTT. This codes for CASSLNGRGSATEAFF.

This clonotype came up a few times. The genes are TRBV7-6 and TRBJ2-1; possible D gene TRBD1, 5 bases. Germline V gene sequence: CDR1 SGHVS, CDR2 FNYEAQ. The V gene lost 1 base and the J gene lost 8 bases, with 15 bases spanning the gap. The CDR3 sequence is 15 residues long. CDR3 in DNA: TGTGCCAGCAGCTTAGAGTCAGGGCTGTACTATGAGCAGTTCTTC. Protein product: CASSLESGLYYEQFF.

In this sample, this clonotype turned up a few times. The chain joins TRBV5-1 to TRBJ2-7; 10 nucleotides match TRBD1. Per the germline V gene, CDR1 is SGHRS and CDR2 is YFSETQ. V shed 0 bases and J 5 bases; nucleotides not matched to a gene: 5. CDR3 length: 15 amino acids. The CDR3 loop is CASSLEGQGFDEQYV. In DNA form, the CDR3 reads TGCGCCAGCAGCTTGGAGGGACAGGGGTTCGACGAGCAGTACGTC.

The V call is TRBV29-1, the J call TRBJ1-2; 8 nucleotides line up with TRBD1. The J segment lost 7 bases and the V segment lost 2 bases, leaving 9 bases of the junction unmatched. This CDR3 is 14 amino acids long. CDR1 and CDR2 (germline): SQVTM, ANQGSEA. The CDR3 bases are TGCAGCGTTGAAAACAGGGGGGAAGGTGGTGGCTACACCTTC. Translated, it gives CSVENRGEGGGYTF.

This clonotype was recorded a few times. The CDR3 sequence is CASSYSGLRSSGNTIYF. CDR3 bases: TGTGCCAGCAGTTATTCGGGACTTCGGAGCTCTGGAAACACCATATATTTT. The gene calls are TRBV6-2 or TRBV6-3 and TRBJ1-3; perhaps TRBD1 as D (5 bases). V dropped 3 bases and J dropped 0 bases, with 15 bases sitting between them. Germline values: CDR1 MNHEY, CDR2 SVGEGT. This CDR3 comprises 17 residues.

The V call is TRBV7-9, the J call TRBJ2-1; D is possibly TRBD1 (6 bases). The CDR3 is 15 residues long. V was trimmed by 5 bases and J by 6 bases, leaving 17 bases between them. CDR1 and CDR2 (germline): SEHNR, FQNEAQ (reference sequence). DNA for the CDR3: TGTGCCAGCAGCCTGACTGGGCAGGGGAGCAATGAGCAGTTCTTC. Protein product: CASSLTGQGSNEQFF.

V usage is TRBV20-1 and J usage is TRBJ2-3, with 12 bases matching TRBD2. With 4 bases clipped from V and 1 base from J, the junction kept 15 bases outside the gene matches. Germline CDR1 DFQATT, CDR2 SNEGSKA (reference sequence). The CDR3 covers 19 residues. CDR3 nucleotides: TGCAGTGCTACGAATTCCGGGACTAGCGGGCCCGGCGGCACAGATACGCAGTATTTT. It encodes CSATNSGTSGPGGTDTQYF.

This clonotype was found once. V usage is TRBV20-1 and J usage is TRBJ1-2; D not resolved. Germline CDR1 reads DFQATT; CDR2 reads SNEGSKA (reference sequence). This CDR3 is 15 amino acids long. V lost 0 bases to trimming and J lost 0 bases, with 11 bases between them. The CDR3 spells CSARDDPGANYGYTF. In nucleotides, the CDR3 is TGCAGTGCTAGAGATGACCCAGGAGCTAACTATGGCTACACCTTC.

There are a few counts of this clonotype. The CDR3, as DNA: TGCGCCAGCAGCTTGGCCCGGACAAACTATGGCTACACCTTC. Translation gives CASSLARTNYGYTF. The rearrangement links TRBV5-1 to TRBJ1-2; weak D call: TRBD1 (5 bases). The CDR3 spans 14 residues. V was clipped by 0 bases and J by 2 bases, with 8 bases between them. The germline CDR1 and CDR2 sequences are SGHRS and YFSETQ.

The chain links TRBV5-1 to TRBJ2-5; 10 bases map to TRBD2. Germline CDR1 SGHRS, CDR2 YFSETQ. J was trimmed by 2 bases and V by 2 bases; bases with no gene match: 3. CDR3 size: 15 residues. The CDR3 region is CASSFGSGGQETQYF. CDR3 DNA sequence: TGCGCCAGCAGCTTCGGTAGCGGGGGGCAAGAGACCCAGTACTTC.

This clonotype was observed a few times. The chain is built from TRBV12-3 or TRBV12-4 and TRBJ1-5, with D perhaps matching TRBD1 (5 bases). The V end lost 3 bases, the J end lost 2 bases, and 11 bases lay between the germline ends. The CDR3 contains 15 residues. The chain's CDR3 is CASSFLGGGNQPQHF. CDR3 coding DNA: TGTGCCAGCAGTTTTTTGGGGGGAGGCAATCAGCCCCAGCATTTT.

The V and J genes are TRBV3-1 and TRBJ1-4; D uncertain. V was pared by 4 bases and J by 10 bases, with 13 bases between. This CDR3 has 13 residues. Germline assignment: CDR1 LGHDT and CDR2 YNNKEL (reference sequence). The chain's CDR3 is CASSPNLAGKLFF. CDR3 DNA: TGTGCCAGCAGCCCGAACCTGGCGGGAAAACTGTTTTTT. Together with reference TRBV3-1 and TRBJ1-4, the CDR3 gives the full variable domain: DTAVSQTPKYLVTQMGNDKSIKCEQNLGHDTMYWYKQDSKKFLKIMFSYNNKELIINETVPNRFSPKSPDKAHLNLHINSLELGDSAVYFCASSPNLAGKLFFGSGTQLSVL.

Written as DNA, the CDR3 is TGCACAGGGACAGGGCGGAACTATGGCTACACCTTC. Protein sequence: CTGTGRNYGYTF. V is TRBV20-1 and J is TRBJ1-2, with 9 bases that match TRBD1. The CDR3 runs to 12 residues. From germline, CDR1 is DFQATT and CDR2 SNEGSKA (reference sequence).

The rearrangement links TRBV29-1 to TRBJ2-1, with D possibly TRBD1 on 6 matching bases. Germline-derived CDR1 and CDR2 are SQVTM and ANQGSEA. Trimming cost V 0 bases and J 0 bases, with 6 bases left between them. The CDR3 has 14 amino acids. The CDR3 DNA is TGCAGCGTTGAAGAAGGGGGCTCCTACAATGAGCAGTTCTTC. Translation: CSVEEGGSYNEQFF.

The V call is TRBV7-9, the J call TRBJ1-2; D remains unclear. From germline, CDR1 is SEHNR and CDR2 FQNEAQ (reference sequence). This CDR3 is 15 amino acids long. With 0 bases removed from V and 6 bases from J, the gap between germline ends came to 14 bases. In DNA form, the CDR3 reads TGTGCCAGCAGCTTAGCGGAGGTGGGAAGGCATGGCTACACCTTC. As protein: CASSLAEVGRHGYTF.

V and J are TRBV10-3 and TRBJ2-6, with TRBD1 identical over 9 bases. CDR1 ENHRY and CDR2 SYGVKD come from the germline V gene. The CDR3 is made up of 17 amino acids. V gave up 8 bases and J gave up 0 bases; unmatched junction bases: 8. The CDR3 is CAIDDRGSTSGANVLTF. The CDR3 coding sequence is TGTGCCATCGACGACAGGGGGTCGACCTCTGGGGCCAACGTCCTGACTTTC.

The V call is TRBV7-2, the J call TRBJ2-1, with 10 nucleotides matching TRBD2. CDR1 SGHTA and CDR2 FQGNSA come from the germline V gene. V was pared by 4 bases and J by 4 bases, with 7 bases of the junction left unmatched. This CDR3 contains 16 residues. The CDR3 region is CASSSLSGGNYNEQFF. As DNA, the CDR3 is TGTGCCAGCAGCTCCCTTAGCGGGGGGAATTACAATGAGCAGTTCTTC.

This rearrangement joins TRBV28 to TRBJ2-3; D call uncertain. This CDR3 has 12 amino acids. Germline V gives CDR1 MDHEN, CDR2 SYDVKM. Trimming took off 8 bases at V and 4 bases at J, with 10 bases between the two ends. The CDR3 is CASLSLPDTQYF. The CDR3 nucleotides are TGTGCCAGCCTATCGCTCCCAGATACGCAGTATTTT.

There are a few counts of this clonotype. The rearrangement joins TRBV6-2 or TRBV6-3 to TRBJ2-3, with 9 bases that match TRBD2. Germline V CDR1 and CDR2: MNHEY, SVGEGT. The V and J ends lost 2 bases and 7 bases, in that order; junction bases with no gene match: 10. The CDR3 length is 16 residues. CDR3 coding DNA: TGTGCCAGCAGTTACCCTGAGAGCGGGGGGCTTCATACGCAGTATTTT. Protein sequence: CASSYPESGGLHTQYF.

This clonotype appeared a few times. V and J are TRBV12-3 or TRBV12-4 and TRBJ2-3; D gene ambiguous. Deletions cut 6 bases from V and 2 bases from J, with 9 bases between. The CDR3 extends over 13 amino acids. Here the CDR3 reads CASSPLNTDTQYF. The CDR3 DNA reads as TGTGCCAGCAGCCCCCTGAACACAGATACGCAGTATTTT.

There are a few counts of this clonotype. This chain connects TRBV7-9 to TRBJ2-2; tentatively, D is TRBD2 (5 bases). The CDR3 is made up of 16 amino acids. Germline V gene lookup returns CDR1 SEHNR and CDR2 FQNEAQ (reference sequence). V lost 5 bases and J lost 2, with 15 bases in between. In DNA form, the CDR3 reads TGTGCCAGCAGCCCCGCTAGCATCCGAAACACCGGGGAGCTGTTTTTT. As protein: CASSPASIRNTGELFF.

This chain joins TRBV5-1 and TRBJ1-3; D is undetermined. V was clipped by 0 bases and J by 4 bases, with 11 bases between them. CDR1 and CDR2 (germline): SGHRS, YFSETQ. This CDR3 is 15 amino acids long. The CDR3 DNA reads TGCGCCAGCAGCTTGGCGTCGCCCTCAGGAAACACCATATATTTT. Protein: CASSLASPSGNTIYF.

The chain uses TRBV5-1 and TRBJ2-6; D tentatively reads TRBD1 or TRBD2 (6 bases each). Germline V gene sequence: CDR1 SGHRS, CDR2 YFSETQ. Trimming cost V 0 bases and J 0 bases, with 13 bases left between them. The CDR3 consists of 18 residues. The CDR3 loop reads CASSLVGGGNSGANVLTF. CDR3 sequence (DNA): TGCGCCAGCAGCTTGGTGGGGGGCGGAAACTCTGGGGCCAACGTCCTGACTTTC. The entire variable domain, with the rest obtained from reference TRBV5-1 and TRBJ2-6, is as follows: KAGVTQTPRYLIKTRGQQVTLSCSPISGHRSVSWYQQTPGQGLQFLFEYFSETQRNKGNFPGRFSGRQFSNSRSEMNVSTLELGDSALYLCASSLVGGGNSGANVLTFGAGSRLTVL.

The rearrangement uses TRBV7-2 and TRBJ2-5, with 10 positions matching TRBD2. With V trimmed by 5 bases and J by 9 bases, 6 bases remained unmatched. Germline values: CDR1 SGHTA, CDR2 FQGNSA. This CDR3 contains 13 residues. The CDR3: CASSPIAGGPQYF. The CDR3, as DNA: TGTGCCAGCAGCCCAATAGCGGGGGGACCCCAGTACTTC.

This clonotype turned up a few times. The rearrangement joins TRBV9 to TRBJ2-1; 11 positions agree with TRBD1. The ends lost 3 bases at V and 8 bases at J; junction bases unmatched: 7. CDR3 length equals 15 residues. The germline V gene has CDR1 SGDLS and CDR2 YYNGEE. The CDR3 region is CASSGGQGARYEQFF. CDR3 coding DNA: TGTGCCAGCAGCGGAGGACAGGGGGCGAGGTATGAGCAGTTCTTC.

The rearrangement uses TRBV28 and TRBJ2-5; 11 bases align to TRBD2. This CDR3 is built from 15 residues. The germline V gene has CDR1 MDHEN and CDR2 SYDVKM. Trimming removed 5 bases from V and 1 base from J; junction bases left unmatched: 3. CDR3 nucleotide sequence: TGTGCCAGCAGTCGACTAGCGGGATTCCAAGAGACCCAGTACTTC. This sequence encodes CASSRLAGFQETQYF.

This clonotype has a handful of counts. J is TRBJ2-2 and V is TRBV29-1; no clear D gene. The V end was cut by 0 bases, the J end by 5 bases, with 7 bases between. CDR3 length equals 13 residues. Germline V lookup: CDR1 SQVTM, CDR2 ANQGSEA. CDR3 residues: CSVEDSRTGELFF. CDR3 DNA: TGCAGCGTTGAAGATAGCAGGACCGGGGAGCTGTTTTTT.